A single sample is the source of the 4 T cell receptor beta chains below, sequenced in a study of cytomegalovirus exposure and HLA in healthy donors. PCR used 60 Vbeta primers and 13 Jbeta primers. Using immunoSEQ multiplex PCR, the repertoire was profiled, and TCRdb retains in-frame clones only, with some absent. The repertoire consists of some 180,000 clones, with around 79% occurring once and the leading ten covering 4.4%. The sample comprised PBMCs. These receptors were obtained from a woman aged 25 to 45 in good health and CMV-seropositive.

The chain links TRBV4-1 to TRBJ2-2; TRBD2 matches at 11 bases. Germline CDR1 is MGHRA and CDR2 is YSYEKL. V lost 4 bases, J lost 4 bases, and 5 bases stayed unmatched. This CDR3 comprises 16 residues. The DNA of the CDR3 is TGCGCCAGCAGCCGGACTAGCGGGTATAGCACCGGGGAGCTGTTTTTT. Protein product: CASSRTSGYSTGELFF.

The rearrangement joins TRBV5-4 to TRBJ2-7; 9 nucleotides match TRBD1. V lost 0 bases to trimming and J lost 6 bases; unmatched junction nucleotides: 10. Per the germline V gene, CDR1 is SGHNT and CDR2 is YYREEE (reference sequence). This CDR3 is 16 amino acids long. Written as DNA, the CDR3 is TGTGCCAGCAGCTTGGCTCCGGGACAGGGACCCCTCGAGCAGTACTTC. Translation gives CASSLAPGQGPLEQYF.

The chain recombines TRBV4-3 with TRBJ1-4; D not resolved. V gave up 1 base and J gave up 4 bases, with 10 bases separating them. This CDR3 comprises 15 residues. The germline V gene has CDR1 LGHNA and CDR2 YSLEER. CDR3 in DNA: TGCGCCAGCAGCCAAGGAGTCACTCTTAATGAAAAACTGTTTTTT. Residues: CASSQGVTLNEKLFF.

The V gene is TRBV5-6, the J gene TRBJ2-7; D call uncertain. Germline V lookup: CDR1 SGHDT, CDR2 YYEEEE. V lost 5 bases to trimming and J lost 6 bases, with 18 bases between them. CDR3 size: 14 residues. CDR3 residues: CASSYNSGPGEQYF. CDR3 nucleotide sequence: TGTGCCAGCAGTTACAATAGTGGTCCAGGCGAGCAGTACTTC.